Sequencing of this TCR beta chain was carried out in a study of T cells in Graves' hyperthyroidism and ophthalmopathy. In patients aged 18 to 65, hyperthyroidism was newly diagnosed, with duration under 2 months. This clonotype was observed a few times. Researchers took RNA transcripts and amplified the TCR beta CDR3 regions from them. Initially, a first-round RT-PCR of the TCR CDR3 employed the HTBI primer set. MiXCR, applied by TCRdb to the multiplex PCR reads, yields one record per CDR3 protein. The data show under 450,000 distinct CDR3 sequences, 15% to 20% seen once. The specimen sequenced was blood. This TCR came from a young woman with Graves' hyperthyroidism that later progressed to Graves' ophthalmopathy.

The CDR3 sequence is CASSEDYRETQYF. In DNA, the CDR3 is TGTGCCAGCAGTGAGGATTACAGAGAGACCCAGTACTTC. The chain links TRBV25-1 to TRBJ2-5; no clear D. The CDR3 contains 13 residues. Trimming shortened V by 3 bases and J by 4 bases, and 9 bases separated the two germline ends. Germline lookup yields CDR1 MGHDK and CDR2 SYGVNS.